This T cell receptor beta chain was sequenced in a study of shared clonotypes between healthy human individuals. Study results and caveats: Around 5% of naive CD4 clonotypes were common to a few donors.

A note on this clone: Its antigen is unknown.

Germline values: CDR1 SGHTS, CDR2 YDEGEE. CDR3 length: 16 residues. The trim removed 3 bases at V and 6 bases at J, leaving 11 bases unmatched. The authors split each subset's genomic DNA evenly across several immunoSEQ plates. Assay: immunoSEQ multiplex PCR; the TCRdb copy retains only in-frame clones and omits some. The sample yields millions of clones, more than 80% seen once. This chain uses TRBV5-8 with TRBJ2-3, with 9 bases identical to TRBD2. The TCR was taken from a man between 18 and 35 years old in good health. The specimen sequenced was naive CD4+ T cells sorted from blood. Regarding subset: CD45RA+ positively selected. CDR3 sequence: CASSSASGTRWDTQYF. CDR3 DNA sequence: TGTGCCAGCAGCTCTGCTAGCGGGACCCGGTGGGATACGCAGTATTTT.